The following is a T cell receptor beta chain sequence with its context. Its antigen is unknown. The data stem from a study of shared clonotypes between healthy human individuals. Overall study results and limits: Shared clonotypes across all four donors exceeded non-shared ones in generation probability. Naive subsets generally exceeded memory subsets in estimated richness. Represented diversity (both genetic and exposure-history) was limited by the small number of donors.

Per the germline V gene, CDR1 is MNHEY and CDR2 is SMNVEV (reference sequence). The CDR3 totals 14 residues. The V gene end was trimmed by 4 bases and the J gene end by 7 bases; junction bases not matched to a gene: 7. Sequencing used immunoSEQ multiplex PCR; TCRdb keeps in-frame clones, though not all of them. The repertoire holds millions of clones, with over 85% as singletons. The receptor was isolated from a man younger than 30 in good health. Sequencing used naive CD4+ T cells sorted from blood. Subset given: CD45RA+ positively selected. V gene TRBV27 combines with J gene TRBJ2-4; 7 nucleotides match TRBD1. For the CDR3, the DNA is TGTGCCAGCAGTTCGACAGGGTCGGGGAACATTCAGTACTTC. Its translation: CASSSTGSGNIQYF.